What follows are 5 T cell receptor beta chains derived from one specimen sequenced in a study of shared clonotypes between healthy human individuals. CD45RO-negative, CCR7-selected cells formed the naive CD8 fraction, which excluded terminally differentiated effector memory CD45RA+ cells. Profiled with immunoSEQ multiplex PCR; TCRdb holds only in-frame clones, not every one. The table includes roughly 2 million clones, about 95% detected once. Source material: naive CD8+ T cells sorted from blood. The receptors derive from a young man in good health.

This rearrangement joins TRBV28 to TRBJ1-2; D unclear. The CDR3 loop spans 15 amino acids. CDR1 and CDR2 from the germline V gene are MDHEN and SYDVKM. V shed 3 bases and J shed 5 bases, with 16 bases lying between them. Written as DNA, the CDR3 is TGTGCCAGCAGTTTTCCCCGGACGGAGATTTATGGCTACACCTTC. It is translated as CASSFPRTEIYGYTF.

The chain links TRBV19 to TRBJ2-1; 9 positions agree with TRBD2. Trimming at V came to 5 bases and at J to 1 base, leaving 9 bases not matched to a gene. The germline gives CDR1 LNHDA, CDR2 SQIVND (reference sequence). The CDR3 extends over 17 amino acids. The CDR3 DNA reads TGTGCCAGTAGTGCCCTCGCGGGGGGGTCGTCCTACAATGAGCAGTTCTTC. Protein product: CASSALAGGSSYNEQFF.

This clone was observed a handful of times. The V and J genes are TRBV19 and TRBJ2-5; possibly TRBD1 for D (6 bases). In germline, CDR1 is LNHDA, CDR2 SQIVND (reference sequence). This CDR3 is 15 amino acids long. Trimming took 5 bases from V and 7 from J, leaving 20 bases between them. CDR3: CASSGKDSSDGTQYF. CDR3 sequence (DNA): TGTGCCAGTAGTGGAAAGGACAGCTCGGACGGGACCCAGTACTTC. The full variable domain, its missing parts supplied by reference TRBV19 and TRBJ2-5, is DGGITQSPKYLFRKEGQNVTLSCEQNLNHDAMYWYRQDPGQGLRLIYYSQIVNDFQKGDIAEGYSVSREKKESFPLTVTSAQKNPTAFYLCASSGKDSSDGTQYFGPGTRLLVL.

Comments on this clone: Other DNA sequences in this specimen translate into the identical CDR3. The chain's CDR3 is CASSFLGGTEAFF. The CDR3 DNA sequence: TGTGCCAGCAGCTTTTTGGGGGGCACTGAAGCTTTCTTT. This sequence joins TRBV5-4 and TRBJ1-1; possibly TRBD1 for D (5 bases). Trimming shortened V by 2 bases and J by 4 bases, and 9 bases separated the two germline ends. The CDR3 is 13 amino acids. Germline V gene lookup returns CDR1 SGHNT and CDR2 YYREEE (reference sequence).

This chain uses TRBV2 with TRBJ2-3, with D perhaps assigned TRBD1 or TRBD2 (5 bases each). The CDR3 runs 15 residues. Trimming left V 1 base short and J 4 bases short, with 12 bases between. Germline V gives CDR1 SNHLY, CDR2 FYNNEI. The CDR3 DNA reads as TGTGCCAGCAGTGAAGGGGGGATCGTGTCAGATACGCAGTATTTT. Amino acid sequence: CASSEGGIVSDTQYF. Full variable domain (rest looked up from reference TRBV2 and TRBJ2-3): EPEVTQTPSHQVTQMGQEVILRCVPISNHLYFYWYRQILGQKVEFLVSFYNNEISEKSEIFDDQFSVERPDGSNFTLKIRSTKLEDSAMYFCASSEGGIVSDTQYFGPGTRLTVL.